Listed below are T cell receptor beta chains from one sample, sequenced in a study of cytomegalovirus exposure and HLA in healthy donors. Libraries were prepared by immunoSEQ multiplex PCR; TCRdb keeps only in-frame clonotypes and omits some of them. The sample lists about 140,000 clones, more than 70% occurring once. Material for sequencing was PBMCs. These receptors were taken from a male donor in good health and CMV-seropositive. Each CDR3 is given with its conserved first and last residue. D genes are given only for firm matches. Size is stated for part of the rows, as once, few or many counts, or as a class when the clone is expanded.

size,length,D,V,J,CDR3,DNA
NA,16,NA,TRBV5-6,TRBJ1-6,CASSSGPSSYNSPLHF,TGTGCCAGCAGCTCAGGCCCGAGCTCCTATAATTCACCCCTCCACTTT
NA,16,TRBD1,TRBV7-9,TRBJ1-3,CASSGRDREAGNTIYF,TGTGCCAGCAGCGGCCGGGACAGGGAGGCTGGAAACACCATATATTTT
NA,14,NA,TRBV29-1,TRBJ2-2,CSAARTANTGELFF,TGCAGCGCCGCCCGGACAGCGAACACCGGGGAGCTGTTTTTT
NA,14,TRBD1,TRBV6-1,TRBJ1-2,CASSADRGNYGYTF,TGTGCCAGCAGTGCGGACAGGGGGAACTATGGCTACACCTTC
NA,17,TRBD2,TRBV19,TRBJ2-3,CASSISTTSGSTDTQYF,TGTGCCAGTAGTATATCCACGACTAGCGGGAGCACAGATACGCAGTATTTT
NA,14,NA,TRBV7-6,TRBJ2-7,CASSSQTVSYEQYF,TGTGCCAGCAGCTCCCAGACTGTCTCCTACGAGCAGTACTTC
NA,16,TRBD1,TRBV25-1,TRBJ2-2,CASSDPGRGLGGELFF,TGTGCCAGCAGTGATCCCGGCAGGGGGCTTGGCGGGGAGCTGTTTTTT
once,12,NA,TRBV28,TRBJ2-2,CASNSNTGELFF,TGTGCCAGCAACAGCAACACCGGGGAGCTGTTTTTT
NA,14,NA,TRBV7-2,TRBJ1-1,CASSSGHLNTEAFF,TGTGCCAGCAGCTCGGGACACTTGAACACTGAAGCTTTCTTT
NA,15,NA,TRBV6-5,TRBJ2-1,CASSPQGSYYNEQFF,TGTGCCAGCAGTCCTCAGGGGTCCTACTACAATGAGCAGTTCTTC
NA,16,NA,TRBV7-8,TRBJ1-1,CASSFTGFVENTEAFF,TGTGCCAGCAGCTTTACAGGGTTCGTCGAGAACACTGAAGCTTTCTTT
NA,15,NA,TRBV19,TRBJ1-1,CASSPQVMIGTEAFF,TGTGCCAGTAGTCCGCAGGTTATGATTGGGACTGAAGCTTTCTTT
NA,16,NA,TRBV5-3,TRBJ2-1,CARSLGPAGIYNEQFF,TGTGCCAGAAGCTTGGGTCCCGCGGGGATCTACAATGAGCAGTTCTTC
NA,15,TRBD2,TRBV6-1,TRBJ2-7,CASSELSGSSYEQYF,TGTGCCAGCAGTGAATTGAGCGGGAGTTCCTACGAGCAGTACTTC
NA,16,TRBD2,TRBV7-9,TRBJ2-1,CSSRGDVAGGPDEQFF,TGTTCCAGCAGAGGGGACGTAGCGGGAGGGCCAGATGAGCAGTTCTTC
NA,12,TRBD2,TRBV27,TRBJ2-5,CASRGLAETQYF,TGTGCCAGCAGAGGACTAGCTGAGACCCAGTACTTC
NA,14,NA,TRBV7-2,TRBJ1-2,CASSLAAGGGGYTF,TGTGCCAGCAGCTTAGCAGCGGGGGGTGGGGGCTACACCTTC
NA,17,NA,TRBV28,TRBJ2-7,CASSLSRFRERSYEQYF,TGTGCCAGCAGTTTATCGAGGTTCAGGGAAAGATCCTACGAGCAGTACTTC
NA,12,NA,TRBV29-1,TRBJ2-7,CSVGGLSYEQYF,TGCAGCGTCGGGGGACTCTCCTACGAGCAGTACTTC
NA,13,TRBD1,TRBV5-1,TRBJ1-6,CASSWDREGPLHF,TGCGCCAGCAGCTGGGACAGGGAAGGGCCCCTCCACTTT
NA,13,NA,TRBV27,TRBJ2-2,CASSQGNTGELFF,TGTGCCAGCAGTCAGGGGAACACCGGGGAGCTGTTTTTT
NA,11,NA,TRBV30,TRBJ1-1,CARTTFTEAFF,TGTGCCCGAACTACCTTCACTGAAGCTTTCTTT
NA,14,NA,TRBV29-1,TRBJ2-7,CSVAGRRERLEQYF,TGCAGCGTTGCCGGTAGAAGGGAGAGGCTCGAGCAGTACTTC
once,15,TRBD1,TRBV7-9,TRBJ2-7,CASSSPGQGGHEQYF,TGTGCCAGCAGCAGTCCGGGACAGGGTGGCCACGAGCAGTACTTC
NA,14,NA,TRBV2,TRBJ1-1,CASSEGNMNTEAFF,TGTGCCAGCAGTGAAGGTAACATGAACACTGAAGCTTTCTTT